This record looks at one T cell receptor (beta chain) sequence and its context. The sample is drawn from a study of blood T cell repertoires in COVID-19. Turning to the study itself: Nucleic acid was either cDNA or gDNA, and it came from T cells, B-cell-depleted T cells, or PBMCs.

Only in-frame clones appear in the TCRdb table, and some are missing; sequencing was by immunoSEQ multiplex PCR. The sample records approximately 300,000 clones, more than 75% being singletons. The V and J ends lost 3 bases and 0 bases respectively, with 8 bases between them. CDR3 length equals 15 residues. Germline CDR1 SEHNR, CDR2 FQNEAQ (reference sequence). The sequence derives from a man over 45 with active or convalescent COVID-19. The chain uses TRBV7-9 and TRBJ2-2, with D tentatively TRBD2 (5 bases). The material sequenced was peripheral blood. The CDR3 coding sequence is TGTGCCAGCAGCTTTGGGAGCGCGAACACCGGGGAGCTGTTTTTT. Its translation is CASSFGSANTGELFF.